A selection of T cell receptor beta chains follows, all from one sample in a study of cytomegalovirus exposure and HLA in healthy donors. The table came from immunoSEQ multiplex PCR; TCRdb's copy has only in-frame clones and leaves some out. The sample table sets out approximately 72,000 clones. The sample comprised PBMCs. These TCRs come from a man aged 40-55 years in good health and CMV-seronegative. Each CDR3 is given with its conserved first and last residue. Each record gives: V gene, J gene, D gene, CDR3 DNA, CDR3 protein. The D gene is left open where the match is weak.

>TRBV5-1|TRBJ2-1|.
TGCGCCAGCAGCTTATTAATATCTAGCGCAAACAATGAGCAGTTCTTC
CASSLLISSANNEQFF
>TRBV2|TRBJ1-6|TRBD1
TGTGCCAGCAGGACGGACAGGGTTAATAATTCACCCCTCCACTTT
CASRTDRVNNSPLHF
>TRBV28|TRBJ2-2|TRBD1
TGTGCCAGCAGTTTTGGGACAGGGAACACCGGGGAGCTGTTTTTT
CASSFGTGNTGELFF
>TRBV28|TRBJ2-1|.
TGTGCCAGCAGTCCAGCGGGACAGGTCAGGGTCAGTGAGCAGTTCTTC
CASSPAGQVRVSEQFF
>TRBV11-2|TRBJ1-2|.
TGTGCCAGCAGCGACTTTGGGTATGGCTACACCTTC
CASSDFGYGYTF
>TRBV4-2|TRBJ1-2|TRBD1
TGTGCCAGCAGTCGAGGGACAGGGGGCTACGGTGGCTACACCTTC
CASSRGTGGYGGYTF
>TRBV18|TRBJ2-5|.
TGTGCCAGCCCAATACCGAATAAACCAGGGTTTGAAGAGACCCAGTACTTC
CASPIPNKPGFEETQYF
>TRBV5-1|TRBJ1-5|.
TGCGCCAGCAGCAAAGGGGATCACGGTCAGCCCCAGCATTTT
CASSKGDHGQPQHF
>TRBV9|TRBJ1-5|.
TGTGCCAGCAACTCCGCCGGGAGCCCCAATCAGCCCCAGCATTTT
CASNSAGSPNQPQHF
>TRBV29-1|TRBJ1-1|.
TGCAGCGTTGAGGCGCTCAGGCTGAACACTGAAGCTTTCTTT
CSVEALRLNTEAFF
>TRBV30|TRBJ1-2|TRBD1
TGTGCCTGGAGTAAACAACAGGGGGGAATGGGCTACACCTTC
CAWSKQQGGMGYTF
>TRBV12-5|TRBJ2-1|.
TGTGCTAGTGGTTCGGACACCTACAATGAGCAGTTCTTC
CASGSDTYNEQFF
>TRBV30|TRBJ1-6|.
TGTGCCTGGAGTATAACAGGGTCGGAATATTCACCCCTCCACTTT
CAWSITGSEYSPLHF
>TRBV13|TRBJ2-5|TRBD2
TGTGCCAGCAGCCCCCAGCGGGGGTACCCAGAGACCCAGTACTTC
CASSPQRGYPETQYF
>TRBV13|TRBJ2-7|.
TGTGCCAGCAGCTCGGGGGACGGAGCCTACGAGCAGTACTTC
CASSSGDGAYEQYF
>TRBV20-1|TRBJ1-1|.
TGCAGTGCTAGAGGTGCGGGGGGAGCTTTCTTT
CSARGAGGAFF
>TRBV4-1|TRBJ2-5|.
TGCGCCAGCAGCCAAGACCCCCGGGAACAGACCCAGTACTTC
CASSQDPREQTQYF
>TRBV18|TRBJ2-1|TRBD2
TGTGCCAGCTCACCCGACGGGGGGAGATACAATGAGCAGTTCTTC
CASSPDGGRYNEQFF
>TRBV5-1|TRBJ2-5|.
TGCGCCAGCAGCTGGGCAGGCCCCAACCAAGAGACCCAGTACTTC
CASSWAGPNQETQYF
>TRBV6-1|TRBJ1-3|.
TGTGCCAGCAGCCTTTCTCTAAGCGGAAACACCATATATTTT
CASSLSLSGNTIYF
>TRBV6-5|TRBJ2-7|TRBD1
TGTGCCAGCAGTTACACGGGACAGGGTCCCTACGAGCAGTACTTC
CASSYTGQGPYEQYF
>TRBV11-3|TRBJ2-5|TRBD2
TGTGCCAGCAGCTTAGGCCTAGCGGGGGATGAGACCCAGTACTTC
CASSLGLAGDETQYF
>TRBV19|TRBJ1-5|.
TGTGCCAGTAGTATCGACCCTAGAATGGAATCGGGAAATCAGCCCCAGCATTTT
CASSIDPRMESGNQPQHF
>TRBV5-1|TRBJ1-3|.
TGCGCCAGCAGCTTGTATGGGGGCGGTGGAAACACCATATATTTT
CASSLYGGGGNTIYF
>TRBV7-9|TRBJ1-4|TRBD1
TGTGCCAGCAGGGGTAGGTGGCGGACAGGGTACGATGGTGAAAAACTGTTTTTT
CASRGRWRTGYDGEKLFF
>TRBV2|TRBJ1-2|.
TGTGCCAGCAGTCCGGGAGTTAACTATGGCTACACCTTC
CASSPGVNYGYTF
>TRBV6-5|TRBJ2-1|TRBD2
TGTGCCAGCAGTCGTGGACTAGCGGGGAATAATGAGCAGTTCTTC
CASSRGLAGNNEQFF
>TRBV14|TRBJ2-3|TRBD2
TGTGCCAGCAGCCAATGGACTAGCGGCACAGATACGCAGTATTTT
CASSQWTSGTDTQYF
>TRBV5-1|TRBJ1-1|.
TGCGCCAGCAGCTTGGAAGGACATATGAACACTGAAGCTTTCTTT
CASSLEGHMNTEAFF
>TRBV19|TRBJ1-3|.
TGTGCCAGTAGTTCCCTACTTCCAGGGGCGTACTCTGGAAACACCATATATTTT
CASSSLLPGAYSGNTIYF
>TRBV27|TRBJ2-5|TRBD1
TGTGCCAGCAGTCTAACAGGGGGCCAAGAGACCCAGTACTTC
CASSLTGGQETQYF
>TRBV5-4|TRBJ1-4|.
TGTGCCAGCAGCTTGTCGTCCAGCGTAAATGAAAAACTGTTTTTT
CASSLSSSVNEKLFF
>TRBV4-1|TRBJ2-5|TRBD2
TGCGCCAGCAGCCAAACTTCAGGACTAGCGGTCCAAGAGACCCAGTACTTC
CASSQTSGLAVQETQYF
>TRBV6-1|TRBJ2-2|TRBD1
TGTGCCAGCAGTAAACAGGGGGCCACCGGGGAGCTGTTTTTT
CASSKQGATGELFF
>TRBV27|TRBJ1-2|.
TGTGCCAGCAGTTTTACTTTCCAGACAGGTACCTCCGGCTACACCTTC
CASSFTFQTGTSGYTF
>TRBV21-1|TRBJ2-3|.
TGTGCCAGCAGCAATCCTCCCGGACAGGGGGTGTTTAGCACAGATACGCAGTATTTT
CASSNPPGQGVFSTDTQYF
>TRBV19|TRBJ1-1|TRBD1
TGTGCCAGTAGTCCTACAGGGGGGACTGAAGCTTTCTTT
CASSPTGGTEAFF
>TRBV7-8|TRBJ2-1|TRBD1
TGCGCCAGCAGCTTAGACAGGGGGCGGCCAAATGAGCAGTTCTTC
CASSLDRGRPNEQFF
>TRBV5-1|TRBJ2-5|.
TGCGCCAGCAGCTCTGGACCCTCAGGAGGAGAGACCCAGTACTTC
CASSSGPSGGETQYF
>TRBV2|TRBJ1-4|.
TGTGCCAGCAGTGAACAGTATAATGAAAAACTGTTTTTT
CASSEQYNEKLFF
>TRBV2|TRBJ1-1|TRBD1
TGTGCCAACACGACAGGGATCGGCGCTGAAGCTTTCTTT
CANTTGIGAEAFF
>TRBV19|TRBJ1-1|.
TGTGCCAGTAGGGCCGGGACATCTAACACTGAAGCTTTCTTT
CASRAGTSNTEAFF
>TRBV4-1|TRBJ1-1|.
TGCGCCAGCAGCCAAGATCTGAGAGGGACTGAAGCTTTCTTT
CASSQDLRGTEAFF
>TRBV27|TRBJ2-1|TRBD2
TGTGCCAGCAGCTCCCGCGGGGGTTACAATGAGCAGTTCTTC
CASSSRGGYNEQFF
>TRBV19|TRBJ1-1|.
TGTGCCAGTAGTACGCGAAGGGGGTACACTGAAGCTTTCTTT
CASSTRRGYTEAFF
>TRBV4-1|TRBJ1-6|.
TGCGCCAGCCACAAGCAGGGCTCACCCCTCCACTTT
CASHKQGSPLHF
>TRBV30|TRBJ2-7|TRBD1
TGTGCCTGGAGTGGGGGACAGTACGAGCAGTACTTC
CAWSGGQYEQYF
>TRBV5-1|TRBJ2-5|.
TGCGCCAGCAGCTTGGGTTGGGCAGGCCGGGGTGAGACCCAGTACTTC
CASSLGWAGRGETQYF
>TRBV19|TRBJ1-5|.
TGTGCCAGTATGGGGGGGGCCGAACGAAATCAGCCCCAGCATTTT
CASMGGAERNQPQHF
>TRBV5-1|TRBJ2-5|.
TGCGCCAGCAGCTCACCAGGGGCTAGGGAGACCCAGTACTTC
CASSSPGARETQYF
>TRBV7-9|TRBJ2-7|TRBD1
TGTGCCAGCAGCCTAGAAGACAGGGTATACGAGCAGTACTTC
CASSLEDRVYEQYF
>TRBV29-1|TRBJ2-3|.
TGCAGCGTTGAGTCTAGAAATACGCAGTATTTT
CSVESRNTQYF
>TRBV6-1|TRBJ2-5|TRBD2
TGTGCCAGCAGTGTTGCGGGGGGGCTTTGGGAGACCCAGTACTTC
CASSVAGGLWETQYF
>TRBV4-1|TRBJ1-4|.
TGCGCCAGCAGCCGAGTAGAGTCAACTAATGAAAAACTGTTTTTT
CASSRVESTNEKLFF
>TRBV19|TRBJ2-2|TRBD2
TGTGCCAGTAGTTCGGGACTAGCTTCATACACCGGGGAGCTGTTTTTT
CASSSGLASYTGELFF